The 8 T cell receptor beta chains below all came from one sample that was sequenced in a study of T-cell reconstitution after alpha-beta-depleted transplantation in children. TCRbeta library preparation incorporated unique molecular identifiers. Using its own MiXCR run on the PCR reads, TCRdb lists one record per CDR3 protein. The sample lists about 640,000 distinct CDR3 sequences, over 15% seen once, with 0.85% to 1.3% in the top ten. The material was PBMCs from the stem cell graft donor, obtained from the stem cell graft. The origin of the receptors is a human donor who donated a stem cell graft to a child with acute myeloid leukemia.

This clonotype was found a few times. The chain has TRBV4-3 and TRBJ2-7; D is unresolved. Germline V gene sequence: CDR1 LGHNA, CDR2 YSLEER. The germline V and J ends were trimmed by 0 bases and 3 bases, with 9 bases remaining between them. The CDR3 spans 14 residues. For the CDR3, the DNA is TGCGCCAGCAGCCAAGAATGGGCAGACTACGAGCAGTACTTC. Protein sequence: CASSQEWADYEQYF.

The chain's CDR3 is CASSYLFQTGKPLHEQFF. The CDR3 nucleotides read TGTGCCAGCAGTTACCTATTCCAGACAGGAAAGCCCCTTCATGAGCAGTTCTTC. The V call is TRBV6-5, the J call TRBJ2-1; a weak D match, TRBD1 (6 bases). CDR1 and CDR2 (germline): MNHEY, SVGAGI. V gave up 2 bases and J gave up 8 bases, with 25 bases separating them. The length of the CDR3 is 18 residues.

Comments on this clonotype: This sequence may be a read error, since a much larger clone differs from it by one base. This chain uses TRBV20-1 with TRBJ2-3, with TRBD2 matching 10 bases. Trimming took 7 bases from V and 2 from J; bases not matched to a gene: 15. Germline loops: CDR1 DFQATT, CDR2 SNEGSKA (reference sequence). The CDR3 is 17 residues long. CDR3 sequence (DNA): TGCAGTGTTAGGGGTAGCGGGGGGAGTTTTAACACAGATACGCAGTATTTT. It specifies CSVRGSGGSFNTDTQYF.

There are many counts of this clonotype. The V call is TRBV6-1, the J call TRBJ2-1; possibly TRBD1 for D (7 bases). Germline V gene lookup returns CDR1 MNHNS and CDR2 SASEGT. Deletions cut 6 bases from V and 1 base from J, with 22 bases between. The CDR3 consists of 18 residues. The CDR3 region has the DNA TGTGCCAGCAGCCCATCCTCAGGGGGGAGAAATTCCTACAATGAGCAGTTCTTC. Protein: CASSPSSGGRNSYNEQFF.

J is TRBJ2-2 and V is TRBV9, with D perhaps matching TRBD2 (5 bases). Germline values: CDR1 SGDLS, CDR2 YYNGEE. The CDR3 runs to 13 residues. The ends were cut back, 3 bases at V and 6 bases at J, with 9 bases in the middle. CDR3 DNA: TGTGCCAGCAGCGGTCGTAGCGCCGGGGAGCTGTTTTTT. Its translation is CASSGRSAGELFF.

Written as DNA, the CDR3 is TGCGCCAGCAGCCAAGCCCCTCCCGGACAGTTAGCCAAAAACATTCAGTACTTC. Translation gives CASSQAPPGQLAKNIQYF. The chain combines TRBV4-3 with TRBJ2-4, with D possibly TRBD1 on 6 matching bases. With 1 base removed from V and 0 bases from J, the gap between germline ends came to 16 bases. The CDR3 totals 18 residues. Germline CDR1 reads LGHNA; CDR2 reads YSLEER.

This clonotype came up many times. The genes are TRBV20-1 and TRBJ2-5, with a tentative D call TRBD2 (6 bases). V lost 0 bases and J lost 4, with 12 bases in between. The CDR3 runs 14 residues. Germline V gene lookup returns CDR1 DFQATT and CDR2 SNEGSKA (reference sequence). The CDR3 sequence: CSARDFAGRETQYF. The CDR3 region has the DNA TGCAGTGCTAGAGATTTTGCGGGAAGAGAGACCCAGTACTTC.

The count of this clonotype is one. The chain links TRBV6-2 or TRBV6-3 to TRBJ1-1, with D possibly being TRBD1 (5 bases). V dropped 6 bases and J dropped 10 bases, with 21 bases sitting between them. Germline CDR1 MNHEY, CDR2 SVGEGT. This CDR3 region has 14 residues. CDR3 DNA sequence: TGTGCCAGCAGCCTCGCCGCAGTGGGGACGGGAGCTTTCTTT. Translation: CASSLAAVGTGAFF.